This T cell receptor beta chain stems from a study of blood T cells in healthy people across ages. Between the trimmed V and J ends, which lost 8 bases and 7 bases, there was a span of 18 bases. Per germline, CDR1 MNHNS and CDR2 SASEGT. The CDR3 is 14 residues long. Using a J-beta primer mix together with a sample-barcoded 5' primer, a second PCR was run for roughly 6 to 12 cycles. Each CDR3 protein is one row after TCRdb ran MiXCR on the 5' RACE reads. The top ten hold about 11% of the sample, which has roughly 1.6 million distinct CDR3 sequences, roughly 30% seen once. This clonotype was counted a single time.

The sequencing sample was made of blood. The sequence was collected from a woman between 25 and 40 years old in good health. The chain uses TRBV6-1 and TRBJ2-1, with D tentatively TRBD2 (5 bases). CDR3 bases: TGTGCCAGCCTTAGGACTGGCGGAAGAAATGAGCAGTTCTTC. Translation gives CASLRTGGRNEQFF.